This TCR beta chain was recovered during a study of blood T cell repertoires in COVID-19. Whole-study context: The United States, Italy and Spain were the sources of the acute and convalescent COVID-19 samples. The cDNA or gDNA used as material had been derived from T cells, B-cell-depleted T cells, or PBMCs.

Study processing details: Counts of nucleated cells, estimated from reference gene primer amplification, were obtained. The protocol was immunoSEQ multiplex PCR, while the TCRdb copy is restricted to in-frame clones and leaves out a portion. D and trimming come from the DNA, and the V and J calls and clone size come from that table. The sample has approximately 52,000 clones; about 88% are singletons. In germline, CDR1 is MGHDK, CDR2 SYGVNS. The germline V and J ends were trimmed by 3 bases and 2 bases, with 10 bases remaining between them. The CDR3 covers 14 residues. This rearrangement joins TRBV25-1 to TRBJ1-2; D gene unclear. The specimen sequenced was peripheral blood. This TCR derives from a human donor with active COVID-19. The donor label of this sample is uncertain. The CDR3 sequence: CASSEGGRNYGYTF. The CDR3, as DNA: TGTGCCAGCAGTGAGGGAGGACGGAACTATGGCTACACCTTC.